These 30 T cell receptor beta chains originate from one sample sequenced in a study of intratumoral heterogeneity in liver cancer. Multiple geographically separated regions of the hepatocellular carcinoma nodule were sampled separately. Assay: immunoSEQ multiplex PCR; the TCRdb copy retains only in-frame clones and omits some. There are about 6,600 clones in the sample; about 55% occur only once, and 14% lies in the top ten. Sequencing used tumor tissue, obtained before any cancer treatment. These receptors were taken from a man aged 70-80 years with hepatocellular carcinoma.

In this sample, this clone turned up once. The genes are TRBV27 and TRBJ2-3; TRBD2 matches at 7 bases. Losses at the gene ends were 8 bases for V and 1 base for J; bases not matched to a gene: 9. The CDR3 extends over 15 amino acids. Germline CDR1 MNHEY, CDR2 SMNVEV (reference sequence). This CDR3 is CASGAFSGRTDTQYF. As DNA, the CDR3 is TGTGCCAGCGGGGCCTTTAGCGGGCGCACAGATACGCAGTATTTT.

In its sample, this clone is medium-sized (0.01 to 0.1%). The gene calls are TRBV9 and TRBJ2-5, with no clear D. V lost 0 bases to trimming and J lost 2 bases, with 11 bases between them. CDR3 length: 15 amino acids. Germline lookup yields CDR1 SGDLS and CDR2 YYNGEE. In DNA, the CDR3 is TGTGCCAGCAGCGTAGCCCCGACTCGACAAGAGACCCAGTACTTC. The encoded protein is CASSVAPTRQETQYF.

The chain links TRBV15 to TRBJ1-5; no reliable D call. This CDR3 has 14 residues. Between the trimmed V and J ends, which lost 1 base and 7 bases, there was a span of 11 bases. Germline values: CDR1 LNHNV, CDR2 YYDKDF (reference sequence). The CDR3 here is CATSRAGVDQPQHF. Here the CDR3 DNA reads TGTGCCACCAGCAGAGCTGGGGTAGACCAGCCCCAGCATTTT.

The V gene is TRBV4-1, the J gene TRBJ1-1; D unresolved. This CDR3 contains 13 residues. V was cut by 0 bases and J by 11 bases, with 13 bases left in between. The germline V gene encodes CDR1 MGHRA and CDR2 YSYEKL. Here the CDR3 reads CASSQDAGRRAFF. CDR3 DNA: TGCGCCAGCAGCCAAGATGCTGGGAGGCGGGCTTTCTTT.

This chain joins TRBV12-3 or TRBV12-4 and TRBJ2-5; 9 nucleotides agree with TRBD1. This CDR3 comprises 13 residues. The V and J ends lost 6 bases and 4 bases, in that order; junction bases with no gene match: 3. The CDR3 DNA reads TGTGCCAGCAGCAACAGGGGGCTAGAGACCCAGTACTTC. It yields the protein CASSNRGLETQYF.

The V and J genes are TRBV12-3 or TRBV12-4 and TRBJ2-1; D may be TRBD1 or TRBD2 (5 bases each). Trimming removed 4 bases at V and 12 bases at J, with 13 bases between. The CDR3 is 12 amino acids. In DNA form, the CDR3 reads TGTGCCAGCAGTTCGGGACCGGGGACGCAGTTCTTC. Encoded protein: CASSSGPGTQFF.

The chain has TRBV10-1 and TRBJ2-5; maybe TRBD1 (6 bases). Trimming removed 5 bases from V and 5 bases from J, with 6 bases in between. The germline V gene encodes CDR1 WNHNN and CDR2 SYGVQD (reference sequence). This CDR3 spans 11 amino acids. CDR3 residues: CASSTGETQYF. CDR3 DNA: TGCGCCAGCAGTACAGGGGAGACCCAGTACTTC.

By share, this clone ranks as large. J is TRBJ2-3 and V is TRBV2; 10 bases agree with TRBD2. CDR1 and CDR2 (germline): SNHLY, FYNNEI. J was trimmed by 2 bases and V by 1 base; bases with no gene match: 12. CDR3 size: 19 residues. CDR3 amino acids: CASSEDPLLAGGLTDTQYF. DNA of the CDR3: TGTGCCAGCAGTGAAGACCCCCTCTTAGCGGGGGGACTCACAGATACGCAGTATTTT.

This chain connects TRBV5-6 to TRBJ1-2; D possibly corresponds to TRBD1 (6 bases). CDR1 and CDR2 from the germline V gene are SGHDT and YYEEEE. This CDR3 is built from 13 residues. V was trimmed by 1 base and J by 7 bases, leaving 11 bases between them. The CDR3: CASSLSQGTGYTF. CDR3 bases: TGTGCCAGCAGCTTGAGTCAGGGGACTGGCTACACCTTC.

The chain is built from TRBV7-9 and TRBJ1-3; unclear D gene. Germline CDR1 SEHNR, CDR2 FQNEAQ (reference sequence). Trimming took off 2 bases at V and 0 bases at J, with 20 bases between the two ends. The CDR3 has 19 residues. CDR3: CASSLMVGRMLFSGNTIYF. For the CDR3, the DNA is TGTGCCAGCAGCTTAATGGTCGGGAGAATGCTCTTCTCTGGAAACACCATATATTTT.

This clone has a single count. The chain has TRBV6-1 and TRBJ1-5; 8 nucleotides agree with TRBD1. The CDR3 loop spans 14 amino acids. Germline V gene lookup returns CDR1 MNHNS and CDR2 SASEGT. V lost 2 bases, J lost 9 bases, and 6 bases stayed unmatched. CDR3 residues: CASSEWGTGRPQHF. As DNA, the CDR3 is TGTGCCAGCAGTGAATGGGGGACAGGCCGGCCCCAGCATTTT.

This clone was counted once. This sequence joins TRBV5-6 and TRBJ2-7; perhaps D is TRBD1 or TRBD2 (5 bases each). Trimming cost V 4 bases and J 7 bases, with 18 bases left between them. The germline gives CDR1 SGHDT, CDR2 YYEEEE. This CDR3 comprises 14 residues. The DNA of the CDR3 is TGTGCCAGCAGCCCAGGAGGTGTGGGGCGGGAGCAGTACTTC. It encodes CASSPGGVGREQYF. The full variable domain, with the rest looked up from reference TRBV5-6 and TRBJ2-7, is DAGVTQSPTHLIKTRGQQVTLRCSPKSGHDTVSWYQQALGQGPQFIFQYYEEEERQRGNFPDRFSGHQFPNYSSELNVNALLLGDSALYLCASSPGGVGREQYFGPGTRLTVT.

This chain links TRBV18 with TRBJ2-1; a weak D match, TRBD1 (5 bases). The CDR3 sequence is 16 residues long. Germline V lookup: CDR1 KGHSH, CDR2 LQKENI. V was trimmed by 3 bases and J by 6 bases, leaving 18 bases between them. CDR3 protein: CASSPCSGATCNEQFF. For the CDR3, the DNA is TGTGCCAGCTCACCCTGTTCTGGGGCTACTTGCAATGAGCAGTTCTTC.

The J gene is TRBJ2-6, the V gene TRBV7-6; D remains unclear. Germline CDR1 reads SGHVS; CDR2 reads FNYEAQ. The V and J ends lost 5 bases and 1 base respectively, with 15 bases between them. This CDR3 comprises 17 residues. The CDR3 region has the DNA TGTGCCAGCAGCGCCACTCCTGGCGGTTCTGGGGCCAACGTCCTGACTTTC. Translated, it gives CASSATPGGSGANVLTF.

This clone showed up just a few times. The gene calls are TRBV7-2 and TRBJ2-7; D is uncertain. The V and J ends lost 6 bases and 3 bases respectively, with 15 bases between them. There are 14 residues in the CDR3. Germline CDR1 and CDR2: SGHTA and FQGNSA. The CDR3 loop reads CASSQRGWNYEQYF. The CDR3, as DNA: TGTGCCAGCAGTCAACGTGGCTGGAACTACGAGCAGTACTTC. Full variable domain (remainder filled in from reference TRBV7-2 and TRBJ2-7): GAGVSQSPSNKVTEKGKDVELRCDPISGHTALYWYRQSLGQGLEFLIYFQGNSAPDKSGLPSDRFSAERTGGSVSTLTIQRTQQEDSAVYLCASSQRGWNYEQYFGPGTRLTVT.

This clone was seen only once. The J gene is TRBJ2-3, the V gene TRBV12-5, with 10 bases that match TRBD1. V lost 1 base and J lost 5; bases outside the gene matches: 30. Germline CDR1 and CDR2: LGHNT and FRNRAP. The CDR3 sequence is 24 residues long. CDR3 loop: CASGLAQLITGQGLPYSHGDTQYF. The CDR3 bases are TGTGCTAGTGGTTTGGCCCAATTAATCACGGGACAGGGGTTGCCCTACTCCCACGGAGATACGCAGTATTTT.

In this sample, this clone turned up a few times. J is TRBJ1-2 and V is TRBV12-3 or TRBV12-4; D might be TRBD1 (5 bases). The CDR3 is made up of 13 amino acids. Trimming left V 3 bases short and J 4 bases short, with 9 bases between. In nucleotides, the CDR3 is TGTGCCAGCAGTTTGCAGGGAGGCTATGGCTACACCTTC. Its translation is CASSLQGGYGYTF.

This clone ranks as large. The rearrangement joins TRBV28 to TRBJ1-5, with TRBD1 matching over 7 bases. This CDR3 is 15 amino acids long. CDR1 is MDHEN, CDR2 SYDVKM, per germline. With 5 bases clipped from V and 2 bases from J, the junction kept 6 bases outside the gene matches. The CDR3 DNA reads as TGTGCCAGCAGTACTCACGGACAGGGCAATCAGCCCCAGCATTTT. Translated: CASSTHGQGNQPQHF.

Only one count was recorded for this clone. This chain uses TRBV7-2 with TRBJ2-1; the match to TRBD2 covers 7 bases. The CDR3 is 13 amino acids. J lost 9 bases, V lost 3 bases, and 5 bases had no gene match. CDR1 SGHTA and CDR2 FQGNSA come from the germline V gene. CDR3 nucleotide sequence: TGTGCCAGCAGCTTTAAGCGGGGAGGTGAGCAGTTCTTC. This translates into CASSFKRGGEQFF. The full variable domain, rest sourced from reference TRBV7-2 and TRBJ2-1, is GAGVSQSPSNKVTEKGKDVELRCDPISGHTALYWYRQSLGQGLEFLIYFQGNSAPDKSGLPSDRFSAERTGGSVSTLTIQRTQQEDSAVYLCASSFKRGGEQFFGPGTRLTVL.

The chain combines TRBV25-1 with TRBJ1-1; D not certain. The V gene lost 6 bases and the J gene lost 11 bases, with 16 bases spanning the gap. Germline lookup yields CDR1 MGHDK and CDR2 SYGVNS. This CDR3 is built from 12 residues. This CDR3 reads CASRLPGHGAFF. The CDR3 nucleotides are TGTGCCAGCAGATTGCCGGGCCACGGTGCTTTCTTT.

The DNA of the CDR3 is TGTGCCAGCAGCTTACCGGGACAGGGAATCCCCAATGAGCAGTTCTTC. Its protein is CASSLPGQGIPNEQFF. The chain combines TRBV7-2 with TRBJ2-1; TRBD1 aligns across 9 bases. There are 16 residues in the CDR3. The junction had 8 bases not matched to a gene; V was cut back by 2 bases and J by 6 bases. Germline V lookup: CDR1 SGHTA, CDR2 FQGNSA.

V is TRBV9 and J is TRBJ2-1; D is unclear. In germline, CDR1 is SGDLS, CDR2 YYNGEE. The CDR3 extends over 12 amino acids. Trimming took off 3 bases at V and 12 bases at J, with 13 bases between the two ends. As DNA, the CDR3 is TGTGCCAGCAGCGGACCCCGGCTAGTGCAGTTCTTC. It yields the protein CASSGPRLVQFF.

CDR3 in DNA: TGTGCCACGAAGACCTCCACGAGTACGCAGTATTTT. It specifies CATKTSTSTQYF. The chain uses TRBV19 and TRBJ2-3; D remains unclear. The V and J ends lost 10 bases and 8 bases respectively, with 16 bases between them. The CDR3 spans 12 residues. CDR1 is LNHDA, CDR2 SQIVND, per germline (reference sequence).

This clone occurred a few times. The chain has TRBV4-3 and TRBJ1-5, with D perhaps matching TRBD1 (6 bases). Germline V gene data show CDR1 as LGHNA and CDR2 as YSLEER. Trimming left V 0 bases short and J 10 bases short, with 16 bases between. The CDR3 is 15 residues long. CDR3 in amino acids: CASSQDRGARLPQHF. The CDR3 DNA reads as TGCGCCAGCAGCCAAGACAGGGGCGCACGACTCCCCCAGCATTTT.

This sequence joins TRBV29-1 and TRBJ1-1, with a weak D call TRBD1 (6 bases). This CDR3 spans 14 amino acids. CDR1 is SQVTM, CDR2 ANQGSEA, per germline. The V end lost 5 bases, the J end lost 2 bases, and 15 bases lay between the germline ends. The CDR3 protein is CSVRGRGSNTEAFF. In DNA, the CDR3 is TGCAGCGTTCGAGGCAGGGGTTCTAACACTGAAGCTTTCTTT.

Within the sample, this clone is medium-sized. J is TRBJ2-1 and V is TRBV4-1; unclear D gene. Germline V lookup: CDR1 MGHRA, CDR2 YSYEKL. Trimming pared 4 bases from V and 7 bases from J, leaving 8 bases between. The CDR3 has 12 residues. This chain's CDR3 is CASSLWGNEQFF. The CDR3 DNA sequence: TGCGCCAGCAGCCTATGGGGTAATGAGCAGTTCTTC.

This clone was observed a single time. The CDR3 nucleotides are TGTGCCAGCAGCTTGCGAGAGGGGGTTCGGACAGATACGCAGTATTTT. This translates into CASSLREGVRTDTQYF. The rearrangement links TRBV7-6 to TRBJ2-3; TRBD1 is a possible D gene (6 bases). Germline V gives CDR1 SGHVS, CDR2 FNYEAQ. Trimming took off 3 bases at V and 3 bases at J, with 16 bases between the two ends. The CDR3 is 16 amino acids.

The chain's CDR3 is CASSSNPGLIFQPQHF. The CDR3, as DNA: TGTGCCAGCAGTTCGAACCCGGGACTTATATTTCAGCCCCAGCATTTT. The chain joins TRBV6-2 or TRBV6-3 to TRBJ1-5; D is possibly TRBD1 (5 bases). The CDR3 is made up of 16 amino acids. The germline gives CDR1 MNHEY, CDR2 SVGEGT. V was clipped by 4 bases and J by 6 bases, with 19 bases between them.

This chain links TRBV5-1 with TRBJ2-7; the D gene could be TRBD1 or TRBD2 (6 bases each). Germline V CDR1 and CDR2: SGHRS, YFSETQ. V lost 0 bases, J lost 3 bases, and 19 bases lay in between. This CDR3 spans 17 amino acids. In DNA form, the CDR3 reads TGCGCCAGCAGCTTGGGAACCGGGGGCGCCAGGTTCTACGAGCAGTACTTC. The encoded protein is CASSLGTGGARFYEQYF.

The chain links TRBV6-5 to TRBJ2-3; TRBD1 is a possible D gene (6 bases). The germline V gene encodes CDR1 MNHEY and CDR2 SVGAGI. The V end was cut by 5 bases, the J end by 5 bases, with 11 bases between. This CDR3 region has 13 residues. The CDR3 DNA reads as TGTGCCAGCAGTAAACGGACAGAAGATACGCAGTATTTT. Amino acid sequence: CASSKRTEDTQYF.